The TCR beta chain under discussion was sequenced for a study of metastatic and nonmetastatic thyroid tumors. Study background: Comparative analysis of repertoires was undertaken across blood and tumor or nodule tissue obtained from malignant and benign thyroid patients.

With regard to this clone: What it recognizes is unknown.

The CDR3 covers 15 residues. V lost 1 base to trimming and J lost 8 bases; unmatched junction nucleotides: 8. CDR1 is DFQATT, CDR2 SNEGSKA, per germline (reference sequence). Study-wide results and caveats: Malignant tumors reportedly showed significantly higher TCR beta diversity than benign nodules in both blood and tumor.

Thyroid surgery took place with no prior treatment in any patient. TCRdb re-called the PCR reads with MiXCR. Of about 16,000 clones in the sample, about 29% were seen once. This sequence was found in a male donor with papillary thyroid cancer or a benign thyroid nodule (not recorded which). Some clones in this sample may be carry-over from other donors' samples. The sample taken for sequencing was tumor tissue. The genes are TRBV20-1 and TRBJ2-1; 10 nucleotides align to TRBD2. CDR3 nucleotide sequence: TGCAGTGCTAGAGGGAAGAGCGGGAGGGCCGATGAGCAGTTCTTC. Protein: CSARGKSGRADEQFF.